This T cell receptor (beta chain) was obtained from a study of cytomegalovirus exposure and HLA in healthy donors. Study overall: T cells numbering around 180 million yielded approximately 120 million unique TCR beta sequences in an earlier analysis. As released early, the data held around 80 million unique TCRs from HLA-typed donors. The study, taken as a whole, reports: For most TCR beta V segments, an earlier analysis put the productive rate at about 90% or about 30% of the time.

Details on this clone: The antigen is undetermined.

The CDR3 sequence is 16 residues long. The germline V gene encodes CDR1 SGHNT and CDR2 YYREEE (reference sequence). The V end was cut by 0 bases, the J end by 2 bases, with 14 bases between. While unrecorded immune exposures were likely, the donors were nominally healthy when sampled. A multiplex PCR was run with 60 Vbeta primers and 13 Jbeta primers. Method: immunoSEQ multiplex PCR; TCRdb's copy keeps in-frame clones and lacks some. The sample contains 150,000 to 200,000 clones, 77% of which appear only once. The sequenced sample consisted of PBMCs. The TCR comes from a male donor in good health and CMV-seropositive. J is TRBJ2-5 and V is TRBV5-4; weak D call: TRBD2 (7 bases). CDR3 sequence reads: CASSLGGGGSQETQYF. Here the CDR3 DNA reads TGTGCCAGCAGCTTGGGAGGCGGGGGCTCTCAAGAGACCCAGTACTTC.